This T cell receptor beta chain was captured in a study of CD8+ T cells in alopecia areata. Comment on this clone: Its antigen is not identified.

Investigators isolated RNA and reverse transcribed it into cDNA to act as the sequencing template. Here immunoSEQ multiplex PCR was the method, and the copy in TCRdb shows in-frame clones only, minus some. The repertoire includes 170,000 or so clones, 50% to 75% of them detected once, and roughly 14% sits in the top ten. Whole-study findings and limits: Researchers reported that TCR sharing among patients proved less clear than in mice, possibly HLA-linked.

The CDR3 is 14 residues long. J gave up 5 bases and V 6 bases, and 4 bases lay outside the gene matches. The germline V gene has CDR1 MGHRA and CDR2 YSYEKL. The material was CD4+ T cells sorted from blood, obtained at week 0. The V and J genes are TRBV4-1 and TRBJ2-2; 9 positions agree with TRBD2. The TCR was taken from a human donor with alopecia areata. As DNA, the CDR3 is TGCGCCAGCAGGCGGGGGGGCCGGACCGGGGAGCTGTTTTTT. Residues: CASRRGGRTGELFF.